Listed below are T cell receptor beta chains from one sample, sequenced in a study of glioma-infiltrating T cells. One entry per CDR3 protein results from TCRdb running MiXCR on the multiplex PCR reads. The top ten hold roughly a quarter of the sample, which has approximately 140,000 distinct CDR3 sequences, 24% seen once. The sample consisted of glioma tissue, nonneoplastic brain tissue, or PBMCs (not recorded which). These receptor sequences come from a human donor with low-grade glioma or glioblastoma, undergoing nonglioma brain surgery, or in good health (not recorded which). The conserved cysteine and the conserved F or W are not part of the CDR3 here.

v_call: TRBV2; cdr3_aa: ASSEVAGEAF
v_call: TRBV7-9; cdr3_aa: ASSSPRVGNEKLF
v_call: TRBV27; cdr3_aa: ASSTTGIKDTQY
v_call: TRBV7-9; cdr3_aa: ASSFPVTSSTDTQY
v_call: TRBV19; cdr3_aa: AGTPDREGNQPQH
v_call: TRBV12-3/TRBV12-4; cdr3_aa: ASSLDQITEAF
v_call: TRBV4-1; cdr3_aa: ASSPGQGGGNTIY
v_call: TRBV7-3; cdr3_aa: ASSQGGSGTFQETQY
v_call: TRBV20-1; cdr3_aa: SALPLAGVYNEQF
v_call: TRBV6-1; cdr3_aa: ASSPPLRGAQY
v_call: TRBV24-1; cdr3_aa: ATSDLRAGAYNEQF
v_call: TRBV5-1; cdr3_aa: ASSLETGGYT
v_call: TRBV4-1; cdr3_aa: ASSQEATDTEAF
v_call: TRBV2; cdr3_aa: ASNDRADVIQY
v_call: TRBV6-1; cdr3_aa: ASRNRVSQSETQY
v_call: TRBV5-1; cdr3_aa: ASSVWGTQGNRNTGELF
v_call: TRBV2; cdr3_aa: ASSEKGNYGYT